Sequencing of this T cell receptor beta chain was carried out in a study of CD8 T cell repertoires and HIV-1 epitope variants. To note about this clone: What it binds is not known.

On the immunoSEQ platform, TCR beta CDR3s were sequenced at survey depth. Clones were read by immunoSEQ multiplex PCR, and TCRdb kept only the in-frame ones, dropping some. This sample yields roughly 3,000 clones, of which about 70% are seen a single time; less than 50% belongs to the top ten. The V gene's germline CDR1 is MDHEN and CDR2 SYDVKM. CDR3 length equals 15 residues. V shed 4 bases and J shed 6 bases, with 18 bases lying between them. This rearrangement joins TRBV28 to TRBJ2-5; unclear D gene. This TCR derives from a male donor with HIV. Sequenced material: cultured CD8+ T cells derived from PBMCs. The CDR3 is CASSSPKKGLQTQYF. DNA for the CDR3: TGTGCCAGCAGTTCTCCGAAGAAAGGGCTACAGACCCAGTACTTC. Full variable domain (outside the CDR3, taken from reference TRBV28 and TRBJ2-5): DVKVTQSSRYLVKRTGEKVFLECVQDMDHENMFWYRQDPGLGLRLIYFSYDVKMKEKGDIPEGYSVSREKKERFSLILESASTNQTSMYLCASSSPKKGLQTQYFGPGTRLLVL.